This T cell receptor (beta chain) was obtained from a study of graft-versus-host responses after intestinal transplantation (dated by TCRdb to about 2021). As for the study more broadly: Multivisceral, liver-intestinal, or isolated intestinal transplants were received by the recipients. Anti-thymocyte globulin induction was given to all recipients, followed by maintenance tacrolimus and steroids for roughly 3 years. A peak of at least 4% donor T cells among recipient peripheral blood mononuclear cells was the definition used for donor T cell macrochimerism. Alloreactive clones were identified by sequencing pre-transplant mixed lymphocyte reaction products and comparing these products with unstimulated pre-transplant donor and recipient T cells. Samples from three later patients were sequenced in-house on an Illumina MiSeq with MiXCR processing rather than by the commercial service. Graft-versus-host and host-versus-graft alloreactive T cell clones were tracked in the graft, circulation and bone marrow after intestinal transplantation using bulk TCR-beta CDR3 sequencing. The cohort enrolled some 23 intestinal transplant recipients, one of whom was a retransplant, and a few patients without pretransplant specimens were excluded.

Libraries came from the immunoSEQ multiplex PCR assay. For most patients, genomic DNA was isolated using the Qiagen DNeasy Blood and Tissue Kit and was shipped frozen to Adaptive Biotechnologies for TCR sequencing. For most patients, genomic DNA was subjected to high-throughput TCR-beta CDR3 sequencing by Adaptive Biotechnologies. Concerning the study's data processing: Adaptive's ImmunoSEQ software supplied the TCR sequencing data for 15 to 20 patients, while MiXCR and VDJtools were used to process a few other patients. To correct CD4 versus CD8 sorting errors, any sequence found in both subsets at a frequency ratio below 5:1 was removed. CDR3 nucleotide sequences shared by donor and recipient were removed because the origin of these sequences could not be assigned. To count as alloreactive, a clone needed at least 2-fold expansion over unstimulated cells and a minimum CFSE-low frequency of 0.002% (template counts) or 0.001% (read counts). Clones detected in sequenced pre-transplant spleen, lymph node, or MLR CFSE-low populations of the donor or recipient were defined as mappable. Cumulative frequency of alloreactive clones was calculated as a percentage of all sequences weighted by copy number. Here the immuneACCESS table is served through TCRdb, limited to in-frame sequences with V and J called. Missing clones are a known gap in these copies; in checked studies unresolved V genes cover under half, and the rest lacks a known reason. V and J calls plus clone size are reproduced from that table; the DNA served to infer D and trimming. The sample table holds approximately 93,000 clones, of which around 92% were seen once. About 0.072% of the sample lies in the top ten.

As regards this clone: Its specific antigen is unknown. Base qualities were left out, and no much larger clone turns up one base away.

From its cysteine to its phenylalanine, the CDR3 spans 15 amino acids. Only the CDR3 DNA is retained, 45 bases long and in frame from the first base. Trimming takes 5 bases off V and 5 bases off J; junction bases not matched to a gene: 6. CDR1 SGHVT and CDR2 SQSDAQ were looked up in the germline V gene. Broader findings and caveats from the paper: Peak levels of circulating GvH clones were associated with declines in HvG clones early after transplant. The relatively low number and heterogeneity of intestinal transplant patients limited the conclusions. Patients with donor T cell macrochimerism had high GvH to HvG T cell clonal ratios in their allografts. GvH clones were detected in recipient bone marrow, and some of these GvH clones were observed earlier in ileal mucosa or blood, consistent with an intestinal mucosal origin.

What the time point label conveys for this sample: cells obtained before transplantation from donor or recipient. CD3+CD4+ and CD3+CD8+ populations were FACS-sorted from unstimulated pre-transplant donor and recipient cells taken from spleen or lymph nodes. The sequence is built from TRBV7-4 and TRBJ1-6; 7 central bases correspond to TRBD1. The clonotype originates from a human donor who was the organ donor for an intestinal transplant. Sequenced here: unstimulated CD8+ T cells sorted from spleen or lymph node cells, sampled before transplant. The CDR3: CASSTPTGNNSPLHF. The DNA sequence follows: TGTGCCAGCAGCACCCCGACAGGGAATAATTCACCCCTCCACTTT.